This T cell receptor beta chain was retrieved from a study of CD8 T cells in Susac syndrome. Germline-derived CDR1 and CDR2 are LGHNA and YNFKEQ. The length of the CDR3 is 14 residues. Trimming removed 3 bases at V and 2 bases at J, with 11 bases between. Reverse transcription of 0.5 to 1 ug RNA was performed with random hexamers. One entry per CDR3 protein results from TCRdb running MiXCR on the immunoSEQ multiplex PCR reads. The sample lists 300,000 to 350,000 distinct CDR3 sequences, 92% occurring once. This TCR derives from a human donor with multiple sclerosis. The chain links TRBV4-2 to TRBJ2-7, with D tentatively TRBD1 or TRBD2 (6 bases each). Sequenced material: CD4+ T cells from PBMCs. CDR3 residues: CASSQNRGPYEQYF. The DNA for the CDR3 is TGTGCCAGCAGCCAGAACCGGGGGCCCTACGAGCAGTACTTC.